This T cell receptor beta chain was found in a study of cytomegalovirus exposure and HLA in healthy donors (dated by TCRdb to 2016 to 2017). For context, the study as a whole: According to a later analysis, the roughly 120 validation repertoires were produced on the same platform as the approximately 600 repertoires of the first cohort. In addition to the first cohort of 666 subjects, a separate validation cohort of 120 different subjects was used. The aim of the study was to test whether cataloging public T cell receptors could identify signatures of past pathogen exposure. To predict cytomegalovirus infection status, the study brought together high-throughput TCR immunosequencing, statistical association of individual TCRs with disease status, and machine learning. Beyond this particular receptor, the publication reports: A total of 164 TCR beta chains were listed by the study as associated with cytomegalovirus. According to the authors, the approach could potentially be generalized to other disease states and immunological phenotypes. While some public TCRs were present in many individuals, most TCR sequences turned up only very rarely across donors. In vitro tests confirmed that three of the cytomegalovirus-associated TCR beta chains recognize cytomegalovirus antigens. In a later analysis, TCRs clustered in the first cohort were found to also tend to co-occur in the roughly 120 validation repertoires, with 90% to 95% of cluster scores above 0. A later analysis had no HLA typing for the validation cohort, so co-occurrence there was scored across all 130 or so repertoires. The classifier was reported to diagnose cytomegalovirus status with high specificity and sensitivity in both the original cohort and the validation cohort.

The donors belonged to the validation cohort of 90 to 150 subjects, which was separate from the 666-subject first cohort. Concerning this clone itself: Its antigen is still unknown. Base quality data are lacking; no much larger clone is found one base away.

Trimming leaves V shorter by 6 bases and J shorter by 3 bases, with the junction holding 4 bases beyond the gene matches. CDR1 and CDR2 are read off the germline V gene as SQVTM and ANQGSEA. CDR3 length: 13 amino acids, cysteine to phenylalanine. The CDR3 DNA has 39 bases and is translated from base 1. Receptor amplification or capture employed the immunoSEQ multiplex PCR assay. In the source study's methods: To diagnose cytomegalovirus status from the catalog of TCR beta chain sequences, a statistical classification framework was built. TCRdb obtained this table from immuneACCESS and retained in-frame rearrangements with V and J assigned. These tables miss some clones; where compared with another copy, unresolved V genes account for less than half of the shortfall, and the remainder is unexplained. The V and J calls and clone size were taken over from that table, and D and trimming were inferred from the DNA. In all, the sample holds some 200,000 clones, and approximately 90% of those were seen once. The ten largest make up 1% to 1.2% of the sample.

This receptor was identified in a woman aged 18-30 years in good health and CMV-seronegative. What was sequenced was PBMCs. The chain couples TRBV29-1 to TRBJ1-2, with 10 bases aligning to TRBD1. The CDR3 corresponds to CSVRDRGYYGYTF. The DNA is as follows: TGCAGCGTCCGGGACAGGGGATACTATGGCTACACCTTC.